This T cell receptor beta chain emerged from a study of cytomegalovirus exposure and HLA in healthy donors. The overall study: Counted in an early data release were roughly 87 million unique TCRs from HLA-typed donors. Study-wide points: It was reported that the classifier diagnosed cytomegalovirus status with high specificity and sensitivity in both the original and validation cohorts. The study recorded 160 or so TCR beta chains that were cytomegalovirus-associated. Data from an earlier analysis indicated that most TCR beta V segments were productive either about 87% or about 30% of the time.

CDR1 and CDR2 (germline): SNHLY, FYNNEI. V was trimmed by 4 bases and J by 2 bases, leaving 8 bases between them. The CDR3 is made up of 13 amino acids. This clone was seen only a few times. Its target is not known. The PCR employed 60 Vbeta primers together with 13 Jbeta primers. Assay: immunoSEQ multiplex PCR; the TCRdb copy retains only in-frame clones and omits some. The repertoire has approximately 190,000 clones, more than 75% of them found once; the top ten carry approximately 2.4%. This chain links TRBV2 with TRBJ1-2; D not certain. This TCR derives from a woman between 50 and 59 years old in good health and CMV-seropositive. Specimen: PBMCs. The CDR3 loop reads CASSASRNYGYTF. Written as DNA, the CDR3 is TGTGCCAGCAGTGCGTCCAGGAACTATGGCTACACCTTC.